One and the same sample provided the 32 T cell receptor beta chains below, sequenced in a study of blood T cell repertoires in COVID-19. Repertoires were generated with immunoSEQ multiplex PCR, while TCRdb's copy carries only in-frame clones and drops some. This sample carries around 250,000 clones, over 75% of them seen once, and the ten largest clones take 3.1%. The sample taken for sequencing was PBMCs or T cells enriched from blood (not recorded which). The receptors derive from a woman between 40 and 50 years old who had been exposed to COVID-19.

This sequence joins TRBV7-2 and TRBJ2-2; TRBD2 matches 10 bases. The ends lost 5 bases at V and 6 bases at J; junction bases unmatched: 9. Germline CDR1 is SGHTA and CDR2 is FQGNSA. The CDR3 covers 16 residues. Here the CDR3 reads CASSPASGSGSGELFF. The DNA for the CDR3 is TGTGCCAGCAGCCCCGCTAGCGGGAGCGGGTCCGGGGAGCTGTTTTTT.

A single count supports this clone. V gene TRBV11-3 combines with J gene TRBJ1-2; perhaps TRBD1 as D (5 bases). CDR3 size: 13 residues. Trimming removed 0 bases at V and 7 bases at J, with 9 bases between. Germline CDR1 reads SGHNT; CDR2 reads YENEEA. The CDR3 nucleotides are TGTGCCAGCAGCTTAGATCCTAGGGGTGGCTACACCTTC. The encoded protein is CASSLDPRGGYTF.

This clone appeared many times. The genes are TRBV28 and TRBJ1-1, with D unresolved. The CDR3 has 17 amino acids. The germline CDR1 and CDR2 sequences are MDHEN and SYDVKM. V was pared by 4 bases and J by 2 bases, with 20 bases between. The CDR3 DNA follows: TGTGCCAGCAGTTATTATCCTTCCCGGGTGACCAACACTGAAGCTTTCTTT. This translates into CASSYYPSRVTNTEAFF.

This chain uses TRBV27 with TRBJ2-7; 16 bases line up with TRBD2. V shed 6 bases, J shed 0 bases, and the junction held 8 bases outside the gene matches. The V gene's germline CDR1 is MNHEY and CDR2 SMNVEV (reference sequence). The CDR3 totals 18 residues. The CDR3 sequence is CASSYTGLAGGPSYEQYF. DNA for the CDR3: TGTGCCAGCAGCTACACGGGACTAGCGGGGGGGCCCTCCTACGAGCAGTACTTC.

On this clone: Other DNA variants within this sample encode the same CDR3. The V call is TRBV28, the J call TRBJ2-7; 8 bases align to TRBD1. This CDR3 comprises 14 residues. The germline V gene has CDR1 MDHEN and CDR2 SYDVKM. Trimming took 2 bases from V and 6 from J; bases not matched to a gene: 6. CDR3 sequence: CASSLPQGASEQYF. The CDR3, as DNA: TGTGCCAGCAGTTTACCCCAGGGGGCAAGCGAGCAGTACTTC.

The J gene is TRBJ2-3, the V gene TRBV4-2; 11 positions agree with TRBD2. V shed 8 bases, J shed 1 base, and the junction held 8 bases outside the gene matches. Germline V CDR1 and CDR2: LGHNA, YNFKEQ. The CDR3 is made up of 16 amino acids. In DNA, the CDR3 is TGTGCCAGCGATAGCGGGAGGGCCGCGGGCACAGATACGCAGTATTTT. Translation: CASDSGRAAGTDTQYF.

V usage is TRBV5-4 and J usage is TRBJ2-5, with TRBD1 identical over 7 bases. Trimming took 1 base from V and 2 from J; bases not matched to a gene: 11. This CDR3 has 17 amino acids. Germline V CDR1 and CDR2: SGHNT, YYREEE (reference sequence). CDR3: CASSLTGRGNAQETQYF. The CDR3 DNA is TGTGCCAGCAGCTTGACGGGCAGGGGGAACGCTCAAGAGACCCAGTACTTC.

The chain has TRBV9 and TRBJ2-7; 7 bases map to TRBD1. The J segment lost 2 bases and the V segment lost 4 bases, leaving 9 bases of the junction unmatched. The CDR3 is 15 amino acids. Germline V gene data show CDR1 as SGDLS and CDR2 as YYNGEE. The CDR3 here is CASSFRQGPPYEQYF. In DNA, the CDR3 is TGTGCCAGCAGCTTCCGACAGGGACCCCCCTACGAGCAGTACTTC.

The chain combines TRBV7-3 with TRBJ2-3; TRBD1 is a possible D gene (6 bases). The CDR3 is made up of 12 amino acids. The V end was cut by 5 bases, the J end by 10 bases, with 13 bases between. CDR1 is SGHTA and CDR2 is FQGTGA in the germline V gene. CDR3 protein: CASSETGQAQYF. The DNA for the CDR3 is TGTGCCAGCAGCGAAACAGGGCAAGCGCAGTATTTT.

The chain has TRBV3-1 (or the pseudogene TRBV3-2) and TRBJ2-3; D is possibly TRBD1 (5 bases). Deletions cut 1 base from V and 5 bases from J, with 13 bases between. The germline CDR1 and CDR2 sequences are LGHDT and YNNKEL (reference sequence). The CDR3 has 15 residues. The CDR3 nucleotides read TGTGCCAGCAGCCAAGGAAGGGGCTGGGTAGATACGCAGTATTTT. As protein: CASSQGRGWVDTQYF.

The chain joins TRBV7-9 to TRBJ2-4; 10 bases fit TRBD2. The CDR3 sequence is 17 residues long. Germline V lookup: CDR1 SEHNR, CDR2 FQNEAQ (reference sequence). V dropped 1 base and J dropped 3; count of bases not matched to a gene: 6. Here the CDR3 DNA reads TGTGCCAGCAGCTTAGGAGCTAGCGGGAGCGACAAAAACATTCAGTACTTC. It specifies CASSLGASGSDKNIQYF.

This clone was picked up a small number of times. The chain carries TRBV6-5 and TRBJ2-7; 9 bases line up with TRBD1. The CDR3 contains 16 residues. Losses at the gene ends were 3 bases for V and 3 bases for J; bases not matched to a gene: 9. Germline lookup yields CDR1 MNHEY and CDR2 SVGAGI. CDR3 sequence (DNA): TGTGCCAGCAGTTATTCGGGTTCGACAGGGGGCTACGAGCAGTACTTC. This sequence encodes CASSYSGSTGGYEQYF.

Notes on this clone: At one end, the junction sequence differs from germline, possibly due to a read error. The chain has TRBV5-1 and TRBJ2-5; tentative D call: TRBD1 (6 bases). Germline V CDR1 and CDR2: SGHRS, YFSETQ. The CDR3 is made up of 15 amino acids. The CDR3, as DNA: TGTGCCAGCAGCTTGGACGCCAGGGGAATAGAGACCCAGTACTTC. Its translation is CASSLDARGIETQYF.

A word on this clone: The junction shows a germline mismatch at one end, possibly a read error. This rearrangement joins TRBV23-1 to TRBJ2-5; a possible D gene is TRBD2 (6 bases). TRBV23-1 is an open reading frame, and its role is uncertain. CDR3 size: 12 residues. The CDR3 nucleotides are TGCGCCAGCAGTCAATCCGAGGGACTGTGGCACTTC. This translates into CASSQSEGLWHF.

With regard to this clone: Distinct nucleotide sequences in the sample also encode this CDR3. The CDR3 here is CASSLTGGQETQYF. The CDR3 nucleotides are TGTGCCAGCAGCTTAACAGGGGGTCAGGAGACCCAGTACTTC. The V gene is TRBV7-3, the J gene TRBJ2-5, with D perhaps TRBD1 (6 bases). Trimming left V 0 bases short and J 5 bases short, with 10 bases between. The CDR3 has 14 residues. Germline CDR1 is SGHTA and CDR2 is FQGTGA.

This clone occurred a few times. The chain employs TRBV11-2 and TRBJ2-2; 9 bases fit TRBD1. From germline, CDR1 is SGHAT and CDR2 FQNNGV. V lost 5 bases, J lost 3 bases, and 7 bases stayed unmatched. The CDR3 is 16 amino acids. CDR3 in amino acids: CASSPNRGRYTGELFF. The CDR3 DNA sequence: TGTGCCAGCAGCCCTAACAGGGGGCGGTACACCGGGGAGCTGTTTTTT.

The rearrangement links TRBV29-1 to TRBJ1-2; unclear D gene. The germline V gene encodes CDR1 SQVTM and CDR2 ANQGSEA. V was pared by 4 bases and J by 3 bases, with 9 bases between. The CDR3 has 12 residues. The DNA for the CDR3 is TGCAGCGTTGTCACAGAGCACTATGGCTACACCTTC. It codes for CSVVTEHYGYTF. The full variable domain, in which reference TRBV29-1 and TRBJ1-2 provide the parts outside the CDR3, is SAVISQKPSRDICQRGTSLTIQCQVDSQVTMMFWYRQQPGQSLTLIATANQGSEATYESGFVIDKFPISRPNLTFSTLTVSNMSPEDSSIYLCSVVTEHYGYTFGSGTRLTVV.

This chain connects TRBV27 to TRBJ1-2; 8 nucleotides align to TRBD1. Germline-derived CDR1 and CDR2 are MNHEY and SMNVEV (reference sequence). J gave up 8 bases and V 1 base, and 6 bases lay outside the gene matches. This CDR3 comprises 14 residues. The CDR3 bases are TGTGCCAGCAGTTTATGGGGGACAGGCGGGGGCTACACCTTC. It specifies CASSLWGTGGGYTF.

In DNA form, the CDR3 reads TGTGCCAGCAGCCTTCTATATTCACCCCTCCACTTT. It codes for CASSLLYSPLHF. The chain couples TRBV5-8 to TRBJ1-6; no clear D. With 4 bases removed from V and 8 bases from J, the gap between germline ends came to 7 bases. Germline CDR1 SGHTS, CDR2 YDEGEE. The CDR3 totals 12 residues.

The genes are TRBV4-3 and TRBJ1-3; a possible D gene is TRBD1 (6 bases). Trimming pared 3 bases from V and 4 bases from J, leaving 16 bases between. The CDR3 sequence is 16 residues long. Germline assignment: CDR1 LGHNA and CDR2 YSLEER. The CDR3 spells CASSHRAEGVGNTIYF. DNA for the CDR3: TGCGCCAGCAGCCATCGTGCCGAGGGGGTGGGAAACACCATATATTTT.

This sequence joins TRBV7-2 and TRBJ1-5; possible D gene TRBD1, 5 bases. Per the germline V gene, CDR1 is SGHTA and CDR2 is FQGNSA. Trimming shortened V by 4 bases and J by 5 bases, and 9 bases separated the two germline ends. This CDR3 spans 13 amino acids. In nucleotides, the CDR3 is TGTGCCAGCAGCTCCCAGGGCGATCAGCCCCAGCATTTT. Translation: CASSSQGDQPQHF.

V gene TRBV7-9 combines with J gene TRBJ2-7; D possibly corresponds to TRBD2 (6 bases). V lost 6 bases and J lost 6, with 12 bases in between. The CDR3 loop spans 12 amino acids. CDR1 and CDR2 from the germline V gene are SEHNR and FQNEAQ (reference sequence). As DNA, the CDR3 is TGTGCCAGCAGTGGGCCCGGGGGCGAGCAGTACGTC. Translated, it gives CASSGPGGEQYV.

The chain joins TRBV19 to TRBJ1-5; TRBD1 might be the D (5 bases). The ends were cut back, 6 bases at V and 4 bases at J, with 10 bases in the middle. The germline V gene has CDR1 LNHDA and CDR2 SQIVND (reference sequence). The CDR3 runs to 13 residues. DNA for the CDR3: TGTGCCAGTAGCCCGACAGAAAATCAGCCCCAGCATTTT. Translation: CASSPTENQPQHF. The full variable domain, completed using reference TRBV19 and TRBJ1-5, is DGGITQSPKYLFRKEGQNVTLSCEQNLNHDAMYWYRQDPGQGLRLIYYSQIVNDFQKGDIAEGYSVSREKKESFPLTVTSAQKNPTAFYLCASSPTENQPQHFGDGTRLSIL.

The chain carries TRBV4-3 and TRBJ2-7; 8 nucleotides agree with TRBD1. Germline V gene sequence: CDR1 LGHNA, CDR2 YSLEER. This CDR3 has 16 amino acids. The V gene end was trimmed by 2 bases and the J gene end by 0 bases; junction bases not matched to a gene: 6. The CDR3 reads CASSQRGDRTSYEQYF. The CDR3 nucleotides read TGCGCCAGCAGCCAAAGAGGGGACAGGACCTCCTACGAGCAGTACTTC.

The chain has TRBV7-3 and TRBJ2-1; perhaps TRBD2 as D (6 bases). This CDR3 region has 14 residues. With 2 bases removed from V and 8 bases from J, the gap between germline ends came to 13 bases. In germline, CDR1 is SGHTA, CDR2 FQGTGA. The CDR3 spells CASSLQSGDYEQFF. CDR3 DNA: TGTGCCAGCAGCTTACAAAGTGGGGACTATGAGCAGTTCTTC. The full variable domain, completed using reference TRBV7-3 and TRBJ2-1, is GAGVSQTPSNKVTEKGKYVELRCDPISGHTALYWYRQSLGQGPEFLIYFQGTGAADDSGLPNDRFFAVRPEGSVSTLKIQRTERGDSAVYLCASSLQSGDYEQFFGPGTRLTVL.

V is TRBV19 and J is TRBJ1-3; D not certain. V was shortened by 5 bases and J by 3 bases, with 11 bases between the two germline ends. CDR3 length equals 14 residues. Germline loops: CDR1 LNHDA, CDR2 SQIVND (reference sequence). In DNA, the CDR3 is TGTGCCAGTAGTGCTGAGGGATTTGGAAACACCATATATTTT. Protein: CASSAEGFGNTIYF. The whole variable domain, remainder taken from reference TRBV19 and TRBJ1-3, is DGGITQSPKYLFRKEGQNVTLSCEQNLNHDAMYWYRQDPGQGLRLIYYSQIVNDFQKGDIAEGYSVSREKKESFPLTVTSAQKNPTAFYLCASSAEGFGNTIYFGEGSWLTVV.

V and J are TRBV21-1 and TRBJ2-7; TRBD2, the D gene given by the table, was not confirmed from the DNA. TRBV21-1 constitutes a pseudogene. CDR3 length: 20 amino acids. CDR3 sequence (DNA): TGTGCCAGCAGCAAAGTAAAGCGAGCCCCCGGTGACAAGACTACCTACGAGCAGTACTTC. Encoded protein: CASSKVKRAPGDKTTYEQYF.

This chain connects TRBV6-5 to TRBJ1-2; TRBD1 is a possible D gene (5 bases). The CDR3 totals 13 residues. The V end was cut by 6 bases, the J end by 6 bases, with 14 bases between. Germline V gene data show CDR1 as MNHEY and CDR2 as SVGAGI. This CDR3 reads CASSWGEGNGYTF. Written as DNA, the CDR3 is TGTGCCAGCAGCTGGGGGGAGGGAAATGGCTACACCTTC.

The CDR3 DNA follows: TGTGCCTGGAGTGTATACTCCAATGAGCAGTTCTTC. This translates into CAWSVYSNEQFF. The chain combines TRBV30 with TRBJ2-1; D call uncertain. Germline V gene lookup returns CDR1 GTSNPN and CDR2 SVGIG (reference sequence). The ends were cut back, 0 bases at V and 6 bases at J, with 6 bases in the middle. The CDR3 spans 12 residues.

J is TRBJ2-7 and V is TRBV10-3; perhaps TRBD1 as D (6 bases). V was pared by 2 bases and J by 2 bases, with 7 bases between. The CDR3 length is 13 residues. CDR1 is ENHRY and CDR2 is SYGVKD in the germline V gene. Here the CDR3 DNA reads TGTGCCATCAGTGAGGGACAGCCCTACGAGCAGTACTTC. Translated: CAISEGQPYEQYF.

This clone was seen once. The chain carries TRBV24-1 and TRBJ1-5; D is ambiguous. Germline lookup yields CDR1 KGHDR and CDR2 SFDVKD. Trimming stripped 3 bases from V and 2 bases from J, with 13 bases between. The CDR3 consists of 16 residues. This CDR3 reads CATSDVGVKGNQPQHF. The CDR3 coding sequence is TGTGCCACCAGTGATGTCGGGGTCAAGGGCAATCAGCCCCAGCATTTT.

V and J are TRBV6-4 and TRBJ2-1; 7 bases map to TRBD2. There are 17 residues in the CDR3. Unmatched junction bases numbered 11, after V lost 1 base and J lost 5 bases. Germline lookup yields CDR1 MRHNA and CDR2 SNTAGT. The CDR3 DNA reads TGTGCCAGCAGTGACTTCGGGGGGAGCGGGATACACAATGAGCAGTTCTTC. This gives the protein CASSDFGGSGIHNEQFF.